Listed here are 18 T cell receptor beta chains from one sample, sequenced in a study of blood T cell repertoires in COVID-19 (dated by TCRdb to 2020 to 2021). The library came from the immunoSEQ multiplex PCR assay. TCRdb provides this immuneACCESS table in a form limited to in-frame rearrangements. Some clones are lacking; in checked studies, under half of them reflect an unresolved V gene, and why the rest are absent is not known. The sample has roughly 280,000 clones on record, about 85% of them singletons. About 2% of the sample is held by the ten biggest clonotypes. The sequenced sample was peripheral blood. Receptors originate from a woman aged 50 to 65 who had recovered from COVID-19.

The chain recombines TRBV4-3 with TRBJ2-1; the D gene is possibly TRBD2 (6 bases). This CDR3 has 13 residues. CDR1 is LGHNA and CDR2 is YSLEER in the germline V gene. V was shortened by 0 bases and J by 11 bases, with 11 bases between the two germline ends. CDR3 sequence: CASSQEGTGQQFF. CDR3 coding DNA: TGCGCCAGCAGCCAAGAAGGGACTGGCCAGCAGTTCTTC.

The chain employs TRBV6-4 and TRBJ2-3, with 7 bases matching TRBD1. CDR1 and CDR2 from the germline V gene are MRHNA and SNTAGT. V was clipped by 6 bases and J by 0 bases; unmatched bases: 0. The CDR3 spans 13 residues. The CDR3, as DNA: TGTGCCAGCAGCAGGGGGAGCACAGATACGCAGTATTTT. Encoded protein: CASSRGSTDTQYF.

This chain uses TRBV29-1 with TRBJ1-5; perhaps TRBD1 as D (6 bases). The germline V gene encodes CDR1 SQVTM and CDR2 ANQGSEA. Trimming stripped 5 bases from V and 7 bases from J, with 12 bases between. There are 12 residues in the CDR3. Here the CDR3 reads CSVQGYGQPQHF. Written as DNA, the CDR3 is TGCAGCGTTCAGGGGTACGGGCAGCCCCAGCATTTT.

This clone was recorded once. The chain combines TRBV4-1 with TRBJ1-5, with D maybe TRBD1 (5 bases). CDR1 is MGHRA, CDR2 YSYEKL, per germline. Trimming removed 0 bases at V and 6 bases at J, with 15 bases between. The CDR3 spans 16 residues. The CDR3 loop reads CASSQDQGGVGQPQHF. The DNA of the CDR3 is TGCGCCAGCAGCCAAGATCAAGGAGGGGTGGGTCAGCCCCAGCATTTT.

This clone was seen more than once but under ten times. The rearrangement uses TRBV4-2 and TRBJ1-1; D gene ambiguous. V shed 0 bases and J shed 3 bases, with 20 bases lying between them. CDR1 LGHNA and CDR2 YNFKEQ come from the germline V gene. CDR3 length: 18 residues. In DNA form, the CDR3 reads TGTGCCAGCAGCCAAGATCTAGGTGTTAGCTCTTACTACACTGAAGCTTTCTTT. Amino acid sequence: CASSQDLGVSSYYTEAFF.

In this sample, this clone turned up a few times. The J gene is TRBJ2-1, the V gene TRBV6-4, with D possibly TRBD2 on 5 matching bases. Germline V CDR1 and CDR2: MRHNA, SNTAGT. V was shortened by 6 bases and J by 10 bases, with 16 bases between the two germline ends. This CDR3 is built from 13 residues. The CDR3 region is CASRPEGTREQFF. The CDR3 nucleotides read TGTGCCAGCAGACCAGAGGGAACCCGAGAGCAGTTCTTC.

The rearrangement links TRBV10-3 to TRBJ1-2; TRBD1 is a possible D gene (6 bases). Germline CDR1 is ENHRY and CDR2 is SYGVKD. The CDR3 is 15 residues long. V was clipped by 6 bases and J by 0 bases, with 14 bases between them. CDR3 amino acids: CAIRVDRNPNYGYTF. CDR3 coding DNA: TGTGCCATCAGGGTCGACAGGAACCCTAACTATGGCTACACCTTC.

CDR3 region: CASSLTSGGAGVEQFF. The CDR3 DNA reads as TGTGCCAGCAGCTTAACTAGCGGGGGGGCGGGTGTTGAGCAGTTCTTC. V is TRBV13 and J is TRBJ2-1, with 13 bases lining up with TRBD2. This CDR3 has 16 residues. V trimming: 2 bases; J trimming: 9 bases; junction bases outside the gene matches: 7. Germline V gives CDR1 PRHDT, CDR2 FYEKMQ (reference sequence).

The chain joins TRBV5-1 to TRBJ2-5; 8 bases map to TRBD1. Trimming took 4 bases from V and 4 from J; bases not matched to a gene: 9. CDR3 length equals 15 residues. CDR1 is SGHRS and CDR2 is YFSETQ in the germline V gene. CDR3 coding DNA: TGCGCCAGCAGCCTGTCCCCAGGGGGCCCAGAGACCCAGTACTTC. This sequence encodes CASSLSPGGPETQYF.

The CDR3, as DNA: TGTGCCAGCAGCTTAGGAGGACCGACGGGGGGGACCCAGTACTTC. This codes for CASSLGGPTGGTQYF. V and J are TRBV7-9 and TRBJ2-5; TRBD2 aligns across 7 bases. CDR1 is SEHNR, CDR2 FQNEAQ, per germline (reference sequence). Trimming at V came to 1 base and at J to 7 bases, leaving 9 bases not matched to a gene. The CDR3 is 15 residues long. The whole variable domain, remainder taken from reference TRBV7-9 and TRBJ2-5, is DTGVSQNPRHKITKRGQNVTFRCDPISEHNRLYWYRQTLGQGPEFLTYFQNEAQLEKSRLLSDRFSAERPKGSFSTLEIQRTEQGDSAMYLCASSLGGPTGGTQYFGPGTRLLVL.

The chain employs TRBV7-9 and TRBJ1-4, with D perhaps matching TRBD1 (6 bases). There are 16 residues in the CDR3. Trimming cost V 0 bases and J 8 bases, with 16 bases left between them. Germline assignment: CDR1 SEHNR and CDR2 FQNEAQ (reference sequence). The CDR3 bases are TGTGCCAGCAGCTTAGCGGGGGCGGCGGCTCGAGAAAAACTGTTTTTT. Its protein is CASSLAGAAAREKLFF.

The genes are TRBV6-6 and TRBJ2-3; 8 bases map to TRBD1. In germline, CDR1 is MNHNY, CDR2 SVGAGI (reference sequence). CDR3 length: 13 residues. V trimming: 6 bases; J trimming: 5 bases; junction bases outside the gene matches: 4. In DNA form, the CDR3 reads TGTGCCAGCAGACGTACAGGGGGAGATACGCAGTATTTT. Its translation: CASRRTGGDTQYF.

V is TRBV27 and J is TRBJ2-1, with a tentative D call TRBD1 (7 bases). The CDR3 has 14 residues. The V and J ends lost 3 bases and 7 bases respectively, with 13 bases between them. The germline CDR1 and CDR2 sequences are MNHEY and SMNVEV (reference sequence). CDR3 nucleotide sequence: TGTGCCAGCAGTTTTAATCCAGGGGGGAATGAGCAGTTCTTC. Protein product: CASSFNPGGNEQFF.

This chain connects TRBV6-6 to TRBJ1-5; possible D gene TRBD1, 6 bases. V dropped 10 bases and J dropped 6 bases, with 16 bases sitting between them. Germline V gene data show CDR1 as MNHNY and CDR2 as SVGAGI (reference sequence). The CDR3 has 13 amino acids. The CDR3 reads CATWGQQGQPQHF. The CDR3 DNA reads as TGTGCCACCTGGGGGCAACAGGGTCAGCCCCAGCATTTT.

The chain employs TRBV18 and TRBJ2-1; the D gene is possibly TRBD2 (5 bases). The CDR3 is made up of 17 amino acids. The germline V gene has CDR1 KGHSH and CDR2 LQKENI. Trimming cost V 3 bases and J 7 bases, with 22 bases left between them. The CDR3 reads CASSPPGMAPLLNEQFF. Written as DNA, the CDR3 is TGTGCCAGCTCACCCCCGGGAATGGCTCCTCTTCTGAATGAGCAGTTCTTC.

This clone was seen a handful of times. The CDR3 spells CASSQAGLGNEAFF. The CDR3 DNA is TGTGCCAGCAGCCAGGCCGGGCTCGGGAATGAAGCTTTCTTT. The gene calls are TRBV3-1 (or the pseudogene TRBV3-2) and TRBJ1-1; D is ambiguous. This CDR3 has 14 residues. V was cut by 3 bases and J by 7 bases, with 15 bases left in between. The germline gives CDR1 LGHDT, CDR2 YNNKEL (reference sequence).

This clone occurred a few times. This chain links TRBV5-1 with TRBJ2-3; D is perhaps TRBD2 (7 bases). Trimming removed 5 bases at V and 3 bases at J, with 19 bases between. The CDR3 is 16 residues long. The germline gives CDR1 SGHRS, CDR2 YFSETQ. CDR3 in amino acids: CASRRGGLYETDTQYF. As DNA, the CDR3 is TGCGCCAGCAGGAGGGGGGGCCTATATGAGACAGATACGCAGTATTTT.

V is TRBV19 and J is TRBJ2-5; possibly TRBD2 for D (6 bases). Trimming left V 5 bases short and J 0 bases short, with 13 bases between. Germline-derived CDR1 and CDR2 are LNHDA and SQIVND (reference sequence). The CDR3 is 15 amino acids. CDR3 nucleotides: TGTGCCAGTAGTGCGGACCGGGGGTACCAAGAGACCCAGTACTTC. It codes for CASSADRGYQETQYF.